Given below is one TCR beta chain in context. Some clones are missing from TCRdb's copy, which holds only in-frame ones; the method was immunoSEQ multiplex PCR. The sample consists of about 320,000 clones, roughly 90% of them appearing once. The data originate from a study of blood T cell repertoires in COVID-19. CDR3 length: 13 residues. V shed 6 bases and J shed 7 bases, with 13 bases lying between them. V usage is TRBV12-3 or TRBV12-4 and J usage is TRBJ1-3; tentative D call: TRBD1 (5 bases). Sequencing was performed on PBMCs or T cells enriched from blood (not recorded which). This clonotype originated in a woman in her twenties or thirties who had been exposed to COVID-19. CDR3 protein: CASRDQGTNTIYF. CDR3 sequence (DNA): TGTGCCAGCAGGGATCAGGGAACGAACACCATATATTTT.